These T cell receptor beta chains were read from a single sample in a study of T cell repertoires in ileal Crohn's disease. The repertoire was sequenced with immunoSEQ multiplex PCR; TCRdb's copy has only in-frame clones and lacks some. The table has about 5,500 clones, around 80% seen once. The sequencing sample was made of ileal tissue. These TCRs come from an adult with Crohn's disease. Each CDR3 is given with its conserved first and last residue. Fields, in order: clone size, V gene, J gene, CDR3 protein. Clone size is given for some rows only: seen once, a few or many times, or a class if the clone is expanded.

size: .
V: TRBV5-6
J: TRBJ2-7
CDR3: CASSLYGYEQYF

size: .
V: TRBV2
J: TRBJ2-3
CDR3: CASSVQDTDTQYF

size: .
V: TRBV6-1
J: TRBJ1-6
CDR3: CASSVEFYNSPLHF

size: .
V: TRBV7-2
J: TRBJ2-7
CDR3: CASSSRQGARGEQYF

size: .
V: TRBV10-3
J: TRBJ1-4
CDR3: CAISEGQGNEKLFF

size: .
V: TRBV29-1
J: TRBJ2-3
CDR3: CSVVPPSLTDTQYF

size: once
V: TRBV2
J: TRBJ1-1
CDR3: CASGTSNTEAFF

size: .
V: TRBV27
J: TRBJ2-3
CDR3: CASSLPPDTQYF

size: .
V: TRBV7-8
J: TRBJ2-3
CDR3: CASSLVLGTDTQYF

size: .
V: TRBV18
J: TRBJ2-1
CDR3: CASSTLTTDNEQFF

size: .
V: TRBV6-1
J: TRBJ2-1
CDR3: CASRRSGGANEQFF

size: once
V: TRBV5-1
J: TRBJ1-2
CDR3: CASSEKAGTIYGYTF

size: once
V: TRBV19
J: TRBJ1-5
CDR3: CASSTPGNQPQHF

size: .
V: TRBV27
J: TRBJ1-6
CDR3: CASSLSQELHSPLHF

size: .
V: TRBV7-2
J: TRBJ1-2
CDR3: CASSSRGQGQDSYGYTF

size: .
V: TRBV27
J: TRBJ1-1
CDR3: CASSLSMTGSDTEAFF

size: .
V: TRBV14
J: TRBJ2-3
CDR3: CASSQGGTGGDTQYF

size: .
V: TRBV6-6
J: TRBJ2-3
CDR3: CASTPGGWQDTQYF

size: .
V: TRBV4-3
J: TRBJ2-6
CDR3: CASSQGTSGGAGANVLTF

size: .
V: TRBV12-5
J: TRBJ1-6
CDR3: CASRSLSTVPRSYNSPLHF

size: .
V: TRBV19
J: TRBJ2-7
CDR3: CASSFRDAYEQYF

size: .
V: TRBV4-3
J: TRBJ2-1
CDR3: CASSQDSTGQGVYNEQFF

size: .
V: TRBV19
J: TRBJ1-2
CDR3: CASSMWGQGAGGYTF

size: .
V: TRBV4-3
J: TRBJ2-1
CDR3: CASSRRLAGGPLAYNEQFF

size: .
V: TRBV20-1
J: TRBJ1-6
CDR3: CSARGNSPLHF

size: .
V: TRBV2
J: TRBJ2-6
CDR3: CASSSGPELYGANVLTF

size: .
V: TRBV29-1
J: TRBJ2-5
CDR3: CSVAGGPGKTQYF

size: .
V: TRBV10-2
J: TRBJ2-3
CDR3: CASKGQGDYTQYF

size: few
V: TRBV18
J: TRBJ1-1
CDR3: CASSPQVGLPEAFF

size: .
V: TRBV5-1
J: TRBJ1-2
CDR3: CASRKGTDYGYTF

size: few
V: TRBV5-1
J: TRBJ2-3
CDR3: CASSLASGSNTDTQYF

size: .
V: TRBV18
J: TRBJ1-1
CDR3: CASSPPGGTKNTEAFF

size: .
V: TRBV4-3
J: TRBJ2-7
CDR3: CASSQGQGKQYF

size: .
V: TRBV5-1
J: TRBJ1-6
CDR3: CASSSISGGLINSPLHF

size: .
V: TRBV11-2
J: TRBJ2-5
CDR3: CASSLDRQRGETQYF

size: .
V: TRBV7-2
J: TRBJ1-3
CDR3: CASSSGNTIYF

size: .
V: TRBV6-1
J: TRBJ2-7
CDR3: CASEAETYEQYF

size: .
V: TRBV7-3
J: TRBJ1-4
CDR3: CASSLAQTGGQEKLFF

size: once
V: TRBV11-2
J: TRBJ1-6
CDR3: CASSRTGGEISPLHF

size: .
V: TRBV19
J: TRBJ2-2
CDR3: CASSPNLGELFF